One and the same sample provided the 21 T cell receptor beta chains below, sequenced in a study of T cells after yellow fever vaccination. Using its own MiXCR run on the 5' RACE reads, TCRdb lists one record per CDR3 protein. In the table there are roughly 520,000 distinct CDR3 sequences, 20% to 25% of which are singletons. The sample consisted of PBMCs, taken approximately 22 days after the first yellow fever vaccination. The source is a man aged 18 to 29 who received the YFV17D yellow fever vaccine.

The DNA for the CDR3 is TGTGCCAGCAGCCAAACAACAGGGGGCAGGTACAATGAGCAGTTCTTC. Its protein product is CASSQTTGGRYNEQFF. J is TRBJ2-1 and V is TRBV3-1; 9 bases match TRBD1. This CDR3 is 16 amino acids long. CDR1 and CDR2 from the germline V gene are LGHDT and YNNKEL (reference sequence). The ends lost 2 bases at V and 4 bases at J; junction bases unmatched: 6.

In its sample, this clonotype was seen a few times. The chain joins TRBV3-1 to TRBJ2-2; no definite D call. Germline lookup yields CDR1 LGHDT and CDR2 YNNKEL (reference sequence). Trimming cost V 2 bases and J 5 bases, with 9 bases left between them. The CDR3 is 14 amino acids. The CDR3 spells CASSQYITTGELFF. The CDR3 DNA reads as TGTGCCAGCAGCCAATATATAACGACCGGGGAGCTGTTTTTT.

The chain is built from TRBV7-2 and TRBJ2-1; tentatively, D is TRBD2 (6 bases). The length of the CDR3 is 15 residues. CDR1 SGHTA and CDR2 FQGNSA come from the germline V gene. V lost 0 bases to trimming and J lost 6 bases, with 12 bases between them. In nucleotides, the CDR3 is TGTGCCAGCAGCTTAGCATCGGGGACTCGCAATGAGCAGTTCTTC. Protein: CASSLASGTRNEQFF.

The chain combines TRBV29-1 with TRBJ1-1; no reliable D call. Germline V gene lookup returns CDR1 SQVTM and CDR2 ANQGSEA. The V gene lost 4 bases and the J gene lost 3 bases, with 12 bases spanning the gap. The CDR3 loop spans 13 amino acids. The CDR3 reads CSVGEGDYTEAFF. DNA of the CDR3: TGCAGCGTTGGAGAAGGCGATTACACTGAAGCTTTCTTT.

A few counts support this clonotype. J is TRBJ2-3 and V is TRBV2; D not resolved. CDR1 is SNHLY and CDR2 is FYNNEI in the germline V gene. The CDR3 covers 11 residues. Trimming removed 7 bases from V and 6 bases from J, with 8 bases in between. The CDR3 nucleotides read TGTGCCAGCATAGCATCGGATACGCAGTATTTT. Its translation: CASIASDTQYF.

The gene calls are TRBV5-1 and TRBJ1-1; a possible D gene is TRBD1 (6 bases). V lost 1 base to trimming and J lost 4 bases, with 11 bases between them. Germline loops: CDR1 SGHRS, CDR2 YFSETQ. The CDR3 runs 14 residues. The CDR3 DNA is TGCGCCAGCAGCTTGACCGGGGACACCACTGAAGCTTTCTTT. Its translation is CASSLTGDTTEAFF.

This clonotype came up many times. The chain combines TRBV20-1 with TRBJ2-3; TRBD1 is a possible D gene (6 bases). Trimming cost V 5 bases and J 2 bases, with 14 bases left between them. The germline V gene has CDR1 DFQATT and CDR2 SNEGSKA (reference sequence). This CDR3 has 14 amino acids. The CDR3 region has the DNA TGCAGTGCTTTGACAGGTGACCCCACAGATACGCAGTATTTT. Amino acid sequence: CSALTGDPTDTQYF.

The V and J genes are TRBV5-1 and TRBJ2-3, with TRBD2 identical over 7 bases. The CDR3 has 15 amino acids. The germline V gene has CDR1 SGHRS and CDR2 YFSETQ. After removal of 0 bases from V and 2 bases from J, the junction contained 3 bases not matched to a gene. The CDR3 here is CASSLAGGITDTQYF. The CDR3 bases are TGCGCCAGCAGCTTGGCCGGGGGGATCACAGATACGCAGTATTTT.

A few counts support this clonotype. In nucleotides, the CDR3 is TGTGCCAGCAGCTCCCAGGGAAGGCGCGGGGAGCTGTTTTTT. Residues: CASSSQGRRGELFF. This sequence joins TRBV7-2 and TRBJ2-2, with D possibly being TRBD1 (5 bases). Trimming cost V 4 bases and J 7 bases, with 13 bases left between them. CDR1 and CDR2 from the germline V gene are SGHTA and FQGNSA. This CDR3 has 14 amino acids.

This clonotype was seen a handful of times. The chain recombines TRBV4-3 with TRBJ1-4; D gene ambiguous. Germline V lookup: CDR1 LGHNA, CDR2 YSLEER. The V end lost 4 bases, the J end lost 3 bases, and 18 bases lay between the germline ends. The CDR3 runs 17 residues. CDR3 amino acids: CASSPRYRDGSNEKLFF. In DNA form, the CDR3 reads TGCGCCAGCAGCCCCAGGTACCGCGATGGGTCTAATGAAAAACTGTTTTTT.

This clonotype was counted between two and nine times. The genes are TRBV7-9 and TRBJ2-7, with a weak D call TRBD1 (5 bases). Germline lookup yields CDR1 SEHNR and CDR2 FQNEAQ (reference sequence). The CDR3 contains 15 residues. V dropped 5 bases and J dropped 9 bases, with 23 bases sitting between them. CDR3: CASSRWNGREGWQYF. The CDR3 bases are TGTGCCAGCAGCAGGTGGAACGGCAGGGAAGGCTGGCAGTACTTC.

This clonotype was counted between two and nine times. This chain links TRBV5-5 with TRBJ1-2, with 8 nucleotides matching TRBD1. Germline values: CDR1 SGHKS, CDR2 YYEKEE (reference sequence). Germline trimming cut 0 bases from V and 14 bases from J; bases unmatched to any gene: 12. CDR3 length equals 14 residues. The CDR3 loop reads CASSLEVYGQGYTF. DNA of the CDR3: TGTGCCAGCAGCTTGGAGGTCTATGGACAGGGATATACCTTC.

This clonotype was counted only a few times. The rearrangement uses TRBV11-2 and TRBJ2-2, with 8 bases matching TRBD2. The CDR3 has 14 residues. Germline V CDR1 and CDR2: SGHAT, FQNNGV. V trimming: 6 bases; J trimming: 7 bases; junction bases outside the gene matches: 7. This CDR3 reads CASRASGGYGELFF. The CDR3 DNA reads as TGTGCCAGCAGAGCAAGCGGGGGATACGGGGAGCTGTTTTTT.

This clonotype was recorded many times. V gene TRBV18 combines with J gene TRBJ2-5; D may be TRBD2 (6 bases). Looked up from germline, CDR1 is KGHSH and CDR2 is LQKENI. The CDR3 runs 14 residues. The V gene lost 2 bases and the J gene lost 0 bases, with 7 bases spanning the gap. The DNA for the CDR3 is TGTGCCAGCTCACCAGCGGGGAACCAAGAGACCCAGTACTTC. Translating gives CASSPAGNQETQYF.

This clonotype was detected ten times or more. V gene TRBV5-6 combines with J gene TRBJ2-5, with D possibly being TRBD2 (6 bases). Germline values: CDR1 SGHDT, CDR2 YYEEEE. V dropped 2 bases and J dropped 2 bases, with 10 bases sitting between them. The CDR3 extends over 14 amino acids. The CDR3: CASSLGAGQETQYF. Here the CDR3 DNA reads TGTGCCAGCAGCTTAGGGGCGGGGCAAGAGACCCAGTACTTC.

This clonotype turned up a few times. The rearrangement links TRBV20-1 to TRBJ1-3; D ambiguous. The CDR3 sequence is 14 residues long. The V end lost 3 bases, the J end lost 0 bases, and 9 bases lay between the germline ends. Germline V gene data show CDR1 as DFQATT and CDR2 as SNEGSKA (reference sequence). DNA for the CDR3: TGCAGTGCTAGGCACATATCCTCTGGAAACACCATATATTTT. This sequence encodes CSARHISSGNTIYF.

For the CDR3, the DNA is TGTGCCAGCAGGAACGGCGACACCGGGGAGCTGTTTTTT. Its protein is CASRNGDTGELFF. V usage is TRBV6-6 and J usage is TRBJ2-2; no clear D. This CDR3 has 13 amino acids. In germline, CDR1 is MNHNY, CDR2 SVGAGI (reference sequence). V gave up 6 bases and J gave up 3 bases, with 8 bases separating them.

This clonotype was counted only a few times. This chain links TRBV20-1 with TRBJ2-7; 8 bases align to TRBD2. This CDR3 region has 16 residues. Germline CDR1 DFQATT, CDR2 SNEGSKA (reference sequence). Trimming took 1 base from V and 7 from J; bases not matched to a gene: 15. DNA for the CDR3: TGCAGTGCTAGAGTGTCGGCGGGGGGTCGCTTGGGGGAGCAGTACTTC. Translation gives CSARVSAGGRLGEQYF.

This chain joins TRBV5-1 and TRBJ2-5; 8 nucleotides agree with TRBD1. Germline V lookup: CDR1 SGHRS, CDR2 YFSETQ. The length of the CDR3 is 18 residues. The ends lost 0 bases at V and 5 bases at J; junction bases unmatched: 15. DNA of the CDR3: TGCGCCAGCAGCTTGGCCCCTGTACAGGGGGGTTTTTGGGAGACCCAGTACTTC. It is translated as CASSLAPVQGGFWETQYF.

This sequence joins TRBV4-3 and TRBJ2-7; D might be TRBD1 or TRBD2, each matching 6 bases. V dropped 0 bases and J dropped 4 bases, with 13 bases sitting between them. The germline V gene has CDR1 LGHNA and CDR2 YSLEER. This CDR3 has 15 residues. CDR3 amino acids: CASSQDAGGRYEQYF. CDR3 sequence (DNA): TGCGCCAGCAGCCAAGATGCCGGGGGCCGGTACGAGCAGTACTTC.

This chain links TRBV7-6 with TRBJ1-1; D may be TRBD1 (5 bases). Germline values: CDR1 SGHVS, CDR2 FNYEAQ. V shed 1 base and J shed 0 bases, with 12 bases lying between them. This CDR3 has 16 amino acids. This CDR3 reads CASSLEGLGMNTEAFF. CDR3 nucleotides: TGTGCCAGCAGCTTAGAGGGGCTCGGAATGAACACTGAAGCTTTCTTT.